Below, 24 T cell receptor beta chains from the same sample are listed, as sequenced in a study of blood T cells in healthy people across ages. Sample-barcoded 5' priming and a J-beta primer mix drove a second PCR of roughly 7 to 11 cycles. MiXCR was run by TCRdb on the 5' RACE reads, yielding one entry per CDR3 protein. In the table there are 1.5 million to 2 million distinct CDR3 sequences, 25% to 30% of which are singletons. The sequenced sample was blood. The source is a woman aged 25 to 39 in good health.

A remark on this clonotype: Given a much more abundant clone one base away, this may be a read error. The V call is TRBV28, the J call TRBJ2-5, with D unresolved. Trimming cost V 3 bases and J 11 bases, with 19 bases left between them. This CDR3 is 14 amino acids long. Germline CDR1 MDHEN, CDR2 SYDVKM. The CDR3 here is CASSLDSGSPKQYF. The CDR3 bases are TGTGCCAGCAGTTTGGATTCGGGCTCCCCCAAGCAGTACTTC. The variable domain in full, with the rest retrieved from reference TRBV28 and TRBJ2-5, is DVKVTQSSRYLVKRTGEKVFLECVQDMDHENMFWYRQDPGLGLRLIYFSYDVKMKEKGDIPEGYSVSREKKERFSLILESASTNQTSMYLCASSLDSGSPKQYFGPGTRLLVL.

The genes are TRBV3-1 and TRBJ2-3, with 9 bases aligning to TRBD2. Germline V gives CDR1 LGHDT, CDR2 YNNKEL (reference sequence). The junction had 11 bases not matched to a gene; V was cut back by 0 bases and J by 4 bases. The CDR3 covers 18 residues. CDR3 DNA sequence: TGTGCCAGCAGCCAAGATGGTAGCGGGGGCACCAAGGCAGATACGCAGTATTTT. Translating gives CASSQDGSGGTKADTQYF.

The chain carries TRBV29-1 and TRBJ2-7; 8 nucleotides agree with TRBD2. The CDR3 is 13 amino acids. V was pared by 7 bases and J by 6 bases, with 11 bases of the junction left unmatched. CDR1 is SQVTM, CDR2 ANQGSEA, per germline. DNA for the CDR3: TGCAGCGGTGCCTCAGCGGGAGTAGGCGAGCAGTACTTC. Translated, it gives CSGASAGVGEQYF.

The rearrangement uses TRBV3-1 and TRBJ2-5; TRBD2 agrees at 10 bases. CDR1 and CDR2 from the germline V gene are LGHDT and YNNKEL (reference sequence). The CDR3 length is 12 residues. J was trimmed by 5 bases and V by 7 bases; bases with no gene match: 1. As DNA, the CDR3 is TGTGCCAGCATGACTAGCGGGGAGACCCAGTACTTC. It translates to CASMTSGETQYF.

The chain carries TRBV20-1 and TRBJ1-2, with TRBD1 identical over 9 bases. Per the germline V gene, CDR1 is DFQATT and CDR2 is SNEGSKA (reference sequence). The V gene end was trimmed by 0 bases and the J gene end by 7 bases; junction bases not matched to a gene: 6. The CDR3 covers 14 residues. The CDR3 here is CSARDFRTGAGYTF. DNA for the CDR3: TGCAGTGCTAGAGACTTCAGGACAGGGGCTGGCTACACCTTC.

Concerning this clonotype itself: The germline gene is not matched at one end of the junction; a read error may be the cause. The chain uses TRBV29-1 and TRBJ2-3; no clear D. Germline V gives CDR1 SQVTM, CDR2 ANQGSEA. The CDR3 covers 13 residues. CDR3 region: CSVVGLPADTRYF. In DNA, the CDR3 is TGCAGCGTTGTAGGGCTCCCGGCAGATACGCGGTATTTT.

This clonotype was recorded at least ten times. The J gene is TRBJ1-2, the V gene TRBV29-1; the D gene is possibly TRBD1 (5 bases). The CDR3 has 12 amino acids. Deletions cut 2 bases from V and 4 bases from J, with 8 bases between. Germline V CDR1 and CDR2: SQVTM, ANQGSEA. Here the CDR3 reads CSVEQGGYGYTF. The DNA of the CDR3 is TGCAGCGTTGAACAGGGAGGCTATGGCTACACCTTC.

This clonotype has just a few counts. V is TRBV5-1 and J is TRBJ2-1; D gene uncertain. V lost 6 bases, J lost 1 base, and 5 bases lay in between. Germline CDR1 is SGHRS and CDR2 is YFSETQ. CDR3 length equals 12 residues. CDR3 residues: CASTESYNEQFF. The CDR3 DNA sequence: TGCGCCAGCACCGAATCCTACAATGAGCAGTTCTTC.

The V call is TRBV4-1, the J call TRBJ2-1, with D possibly called TRBD1 or TRBD2 (5 bases each). This CDR3 has 16 residues. Germline values: CDR1 MGHRA, CDR2 YSYEKL. V lost 1 base and J lost 5, with 15 bases in between. The CDR3: CASSQGMAGTNNEQFF. CDR3 DNA: TGCGCCAGCAGCCAAGGGATGGCAGGGACGAACAATGAGCAGTTCTTC.

The rearrangement uses TRBV12-3 or TRBV12-4 and TRBJ2-1; D gene unclear. This CDR3 is built from 13 residues. V was trimmed by 2 bases and J by 9 bases, leaving 11 bases between them. CDR3 in amino acids: CASSLTGVSEQFF. The CDR3 DNA reads TGTGCCAGCAGTTTAACGGGCGTCAGTGAGCAGTTCTTC.

This clonotype has just a few counts. V and J are TRBV5-1 and TRBJ2-1, with no clear D. Germline CDR1 and CDR2: SGHRS and YFSETQ. V shed 0 bases and J shed 7 bases, with 8 bases lying between them. The length of the CDR3 is 13 residues. CDR3 bases: TGCGCCAGCAGCTTGGACATGGGGAATGAGCAGTTCTTC. Protein sequence: CASSLDMGNEQFF.

The chain is built from TRBV7-3 and TRBJ2-1; possibly TRBD2 for D (7 bases). Germline V gene lookup returns CDR1 SGHTA and CDR2 FQGTGA. The length of the CDR3 is 14 residues. Trimming shortened V by 4 bases and J by 10 bases, and 17 bases separated the two germline ends. CDR3 amino acids: CASSWGGRGDEQFF. CDR3 bases: TGTGCCAGCAGCTGGGGGGGCAGAGGCGACGAGCAGTTCTTC.

The sample holds many counts of this clonotype. The CDR3 DNA follows: TGTGCCAGCACCCCTTACAGTCTTCCCCAAGAGACCCAGTACTTC. Protein: CASTPYSLPQETQYF. The V gene is TRBV28, the J gene TRBJ2-5, with no clear D. Germline V gene data show CDR1 as MDHEN and CDR2 as SYDVKM. This CDR3 region has 15 residues. Trimming took 7 bases from V and 1 from J, leaving 16 bases between them.

This clonotype was picked up a small number of times. The gene calls are TRBV10-2 and TRBJ2-1; 9 positions agree with TRBD2. V lost 5 bases to trimming and J lost 0 bases; unmatched junction nucleotides: 17. The CDR3 has 20 residues. Germline CDR1 is WSHSY and CDR2 is SAAADI. The CDR3: CASSNRTFLAGESSYNEQFF. DNA of the CDR3: TGCGCCAGCAGTAACCGAACCTTTTTAGCGGGAGAGAGCTCCTACAATGAGCAGTTCTTC.

This clonotype was detected ten times or more. The rearrangement uses TRBV15 and TRBJ1-4; no definite D call. V lost 6 bases to trimming and J lost 8 bases, with 10 bases between them. CDR1 and CDR2 (germline): LNHNV, YYDKDF (reference sequence). This CDR3 spans 12 amino acids. The CDR3 sequence is CATRGIREKLFF. The CDR3 nucleotides are TGTGCCACCAGGGGGATAAGGGAAAAACTGTTTTTT.

With regard to this clonotype: This may stem from a read error, because a much larger clone lies one nucleotide away. This chain joins TRBV12-3 or TRBV12-4 and TRBJ2-5; D may be TRBD2 (6 bases). The end of the DNA is better explained by TRBJ2-7, so the J call may be wrong. The CDR3 sequence is 15 residues long. CDR3 nucleotide sequence: TGTGCCGGCAGCCAAACTAGCCTCGTAGGCTACGAGCAGTACTTC. Its translation is CAGSQTSLVGYEQYF.

This clonotype was seen only a few times. A much bigger clone sits one base away, suggesting this may be a read error. In DNA form, the CDR3 reads TGCGCCAGCAGCTTGGGTCAGCCCTACAGTGAGCAGTTCTTC. Encoded protein: CASSLGQPYSEQFF. The chain combines TRBV5-1 with TRBJ2-1; the D is unclear. CDR1 SGHRS and CDR2 YFSETQ come from the germline V gene. This CDR3 spans 14 amino acids. Complete variable domain (other parts from reference TRBV5-1 and TRBJ2-1): KAGVTQTPRYLIKTRGQQVTLSCSPISGHRSVSWYQQTPGQGLQFLFEYFSETQRNKGNFPGRFSGRQFSNSRSEMNVSTLELGDSALYLCASSLGQPYSEQFFGPGTRLTVL.

This clonotype has ten or more counts. The rearrangement links TRBV6-5 to TRBJ2-6; D perhaps matches TRBD1 (6 bases). Trimming took 2 bases from V and 8 from J, leaving 7 bases between them. Germline values: CDR1 MNHEY, CDR2 SVGAGI. The CDR3 is made up of 13 amino acids. The DNA of the CDR3 is TGTGCCAGCAGTTACACAGGGACCAACGTCCTGACTTTC. Amino acid sequence: CASSYTGTNVLTF.

The chain is built from TRBV6-1 and TRBJ2-7, with unresolved D. V lost 2 bases and J 7 bases, leaving 9 bases between the germline ends. Germline V CDR1 and CDR2: MNHNS, SASEGT. The CDR3 has 12 residues. CDR3 nucleotides: TGTGCCAGCAGTGAAAGGTACTGGGAGCAGTACTTC. Its translation is CASSERYWEQYF.

The rearrangement links TRBV5-5 to TRBJ1-1, with D tentatively TRBD1 (5 bases). This CDR3 has 15 residues. Deletions cut 3 bases from V and 1 base from J, with 13 bases between. Germline CDR1 SGHKS, CDR2 YYEKEE (reference sequence). In DNA, the CDR3 is TGTGCCAGCAGCTGGAGGGCCACAGGGAACACTGAAGCTTTCTTT. Translated: CASSWRATGNTEAFF.

This clonotype was observed at least ten times. This sequence joins TRBV20-1 and TRBJ2-7; TRBD1 aligns across 9 bases. Germline trimming cut 4 bases from V and 3 bases from J; bases unmatched to any gene: 4. The CDR3 runs to 13 residues. CDR1 and CDR2 from the germline V gene are DFQATT and SNEGSKA (reference sequence). The CDR3 loop is CSATGTGRYEQYF. CDR3 nucleotides: TGCAGTGCTACCGGGACAGGGCGCTACGAGCAGTACTTC.

The chain combines TRBV27 with TRBJ1-2; perhaps TRBD1 as D (6 bases). The CDR3 is 13 residues long. V lost 7 bases and J 4 bases, leaving 13 bases between the germline ends. Germline-derived CDR1 and CDR2 are MNHEY and SMNVEV (reference sequence). The CDR3 sequence: CASKGGNIYGYTF. The CDR3, as DNA: TGTGCCAGCAAAGGGGGTAATATCTATGGCTACACCTTC.

This clonotype showed up just once. The V and J genes are TRBV7-3 and TRBJ2-1; TRBD1 matches 9 bases. The ends lost 2 bases at V and 7 bases at J; junction bases unmatched: 6. This CDR3 has 15 residues. The germline gives CDR1 SGHTA, CDR2 FQGTGA. CDR3 in amino acids: CASSLVGQGRNEQFF. The CDR3 nucleotides are TGTGCCAGCAGCTTAGTGGGACAGGGAAGGAATGAGCAGTTCTTC.

Of note for this clonotype: A read error is possible here, since a much larger clone lies one base away. The chain uses TRBV10-3 and TRBJ2-7, with 8 positions matching TRBD2. The CDR3 is 14 amino acids. Germline V gives CDR1 ENHRY, CDR2 SYGVKD. J was trimmed by 7 bases and V by 0 bases; bases with no gene match: 5. CDR3 residues: CAISESGGRNEQYF. The CDR3 region has the DNA TGTGCCATCAGTGAGTCAGGCGGGAGGAATGAGCAGTACTTC.